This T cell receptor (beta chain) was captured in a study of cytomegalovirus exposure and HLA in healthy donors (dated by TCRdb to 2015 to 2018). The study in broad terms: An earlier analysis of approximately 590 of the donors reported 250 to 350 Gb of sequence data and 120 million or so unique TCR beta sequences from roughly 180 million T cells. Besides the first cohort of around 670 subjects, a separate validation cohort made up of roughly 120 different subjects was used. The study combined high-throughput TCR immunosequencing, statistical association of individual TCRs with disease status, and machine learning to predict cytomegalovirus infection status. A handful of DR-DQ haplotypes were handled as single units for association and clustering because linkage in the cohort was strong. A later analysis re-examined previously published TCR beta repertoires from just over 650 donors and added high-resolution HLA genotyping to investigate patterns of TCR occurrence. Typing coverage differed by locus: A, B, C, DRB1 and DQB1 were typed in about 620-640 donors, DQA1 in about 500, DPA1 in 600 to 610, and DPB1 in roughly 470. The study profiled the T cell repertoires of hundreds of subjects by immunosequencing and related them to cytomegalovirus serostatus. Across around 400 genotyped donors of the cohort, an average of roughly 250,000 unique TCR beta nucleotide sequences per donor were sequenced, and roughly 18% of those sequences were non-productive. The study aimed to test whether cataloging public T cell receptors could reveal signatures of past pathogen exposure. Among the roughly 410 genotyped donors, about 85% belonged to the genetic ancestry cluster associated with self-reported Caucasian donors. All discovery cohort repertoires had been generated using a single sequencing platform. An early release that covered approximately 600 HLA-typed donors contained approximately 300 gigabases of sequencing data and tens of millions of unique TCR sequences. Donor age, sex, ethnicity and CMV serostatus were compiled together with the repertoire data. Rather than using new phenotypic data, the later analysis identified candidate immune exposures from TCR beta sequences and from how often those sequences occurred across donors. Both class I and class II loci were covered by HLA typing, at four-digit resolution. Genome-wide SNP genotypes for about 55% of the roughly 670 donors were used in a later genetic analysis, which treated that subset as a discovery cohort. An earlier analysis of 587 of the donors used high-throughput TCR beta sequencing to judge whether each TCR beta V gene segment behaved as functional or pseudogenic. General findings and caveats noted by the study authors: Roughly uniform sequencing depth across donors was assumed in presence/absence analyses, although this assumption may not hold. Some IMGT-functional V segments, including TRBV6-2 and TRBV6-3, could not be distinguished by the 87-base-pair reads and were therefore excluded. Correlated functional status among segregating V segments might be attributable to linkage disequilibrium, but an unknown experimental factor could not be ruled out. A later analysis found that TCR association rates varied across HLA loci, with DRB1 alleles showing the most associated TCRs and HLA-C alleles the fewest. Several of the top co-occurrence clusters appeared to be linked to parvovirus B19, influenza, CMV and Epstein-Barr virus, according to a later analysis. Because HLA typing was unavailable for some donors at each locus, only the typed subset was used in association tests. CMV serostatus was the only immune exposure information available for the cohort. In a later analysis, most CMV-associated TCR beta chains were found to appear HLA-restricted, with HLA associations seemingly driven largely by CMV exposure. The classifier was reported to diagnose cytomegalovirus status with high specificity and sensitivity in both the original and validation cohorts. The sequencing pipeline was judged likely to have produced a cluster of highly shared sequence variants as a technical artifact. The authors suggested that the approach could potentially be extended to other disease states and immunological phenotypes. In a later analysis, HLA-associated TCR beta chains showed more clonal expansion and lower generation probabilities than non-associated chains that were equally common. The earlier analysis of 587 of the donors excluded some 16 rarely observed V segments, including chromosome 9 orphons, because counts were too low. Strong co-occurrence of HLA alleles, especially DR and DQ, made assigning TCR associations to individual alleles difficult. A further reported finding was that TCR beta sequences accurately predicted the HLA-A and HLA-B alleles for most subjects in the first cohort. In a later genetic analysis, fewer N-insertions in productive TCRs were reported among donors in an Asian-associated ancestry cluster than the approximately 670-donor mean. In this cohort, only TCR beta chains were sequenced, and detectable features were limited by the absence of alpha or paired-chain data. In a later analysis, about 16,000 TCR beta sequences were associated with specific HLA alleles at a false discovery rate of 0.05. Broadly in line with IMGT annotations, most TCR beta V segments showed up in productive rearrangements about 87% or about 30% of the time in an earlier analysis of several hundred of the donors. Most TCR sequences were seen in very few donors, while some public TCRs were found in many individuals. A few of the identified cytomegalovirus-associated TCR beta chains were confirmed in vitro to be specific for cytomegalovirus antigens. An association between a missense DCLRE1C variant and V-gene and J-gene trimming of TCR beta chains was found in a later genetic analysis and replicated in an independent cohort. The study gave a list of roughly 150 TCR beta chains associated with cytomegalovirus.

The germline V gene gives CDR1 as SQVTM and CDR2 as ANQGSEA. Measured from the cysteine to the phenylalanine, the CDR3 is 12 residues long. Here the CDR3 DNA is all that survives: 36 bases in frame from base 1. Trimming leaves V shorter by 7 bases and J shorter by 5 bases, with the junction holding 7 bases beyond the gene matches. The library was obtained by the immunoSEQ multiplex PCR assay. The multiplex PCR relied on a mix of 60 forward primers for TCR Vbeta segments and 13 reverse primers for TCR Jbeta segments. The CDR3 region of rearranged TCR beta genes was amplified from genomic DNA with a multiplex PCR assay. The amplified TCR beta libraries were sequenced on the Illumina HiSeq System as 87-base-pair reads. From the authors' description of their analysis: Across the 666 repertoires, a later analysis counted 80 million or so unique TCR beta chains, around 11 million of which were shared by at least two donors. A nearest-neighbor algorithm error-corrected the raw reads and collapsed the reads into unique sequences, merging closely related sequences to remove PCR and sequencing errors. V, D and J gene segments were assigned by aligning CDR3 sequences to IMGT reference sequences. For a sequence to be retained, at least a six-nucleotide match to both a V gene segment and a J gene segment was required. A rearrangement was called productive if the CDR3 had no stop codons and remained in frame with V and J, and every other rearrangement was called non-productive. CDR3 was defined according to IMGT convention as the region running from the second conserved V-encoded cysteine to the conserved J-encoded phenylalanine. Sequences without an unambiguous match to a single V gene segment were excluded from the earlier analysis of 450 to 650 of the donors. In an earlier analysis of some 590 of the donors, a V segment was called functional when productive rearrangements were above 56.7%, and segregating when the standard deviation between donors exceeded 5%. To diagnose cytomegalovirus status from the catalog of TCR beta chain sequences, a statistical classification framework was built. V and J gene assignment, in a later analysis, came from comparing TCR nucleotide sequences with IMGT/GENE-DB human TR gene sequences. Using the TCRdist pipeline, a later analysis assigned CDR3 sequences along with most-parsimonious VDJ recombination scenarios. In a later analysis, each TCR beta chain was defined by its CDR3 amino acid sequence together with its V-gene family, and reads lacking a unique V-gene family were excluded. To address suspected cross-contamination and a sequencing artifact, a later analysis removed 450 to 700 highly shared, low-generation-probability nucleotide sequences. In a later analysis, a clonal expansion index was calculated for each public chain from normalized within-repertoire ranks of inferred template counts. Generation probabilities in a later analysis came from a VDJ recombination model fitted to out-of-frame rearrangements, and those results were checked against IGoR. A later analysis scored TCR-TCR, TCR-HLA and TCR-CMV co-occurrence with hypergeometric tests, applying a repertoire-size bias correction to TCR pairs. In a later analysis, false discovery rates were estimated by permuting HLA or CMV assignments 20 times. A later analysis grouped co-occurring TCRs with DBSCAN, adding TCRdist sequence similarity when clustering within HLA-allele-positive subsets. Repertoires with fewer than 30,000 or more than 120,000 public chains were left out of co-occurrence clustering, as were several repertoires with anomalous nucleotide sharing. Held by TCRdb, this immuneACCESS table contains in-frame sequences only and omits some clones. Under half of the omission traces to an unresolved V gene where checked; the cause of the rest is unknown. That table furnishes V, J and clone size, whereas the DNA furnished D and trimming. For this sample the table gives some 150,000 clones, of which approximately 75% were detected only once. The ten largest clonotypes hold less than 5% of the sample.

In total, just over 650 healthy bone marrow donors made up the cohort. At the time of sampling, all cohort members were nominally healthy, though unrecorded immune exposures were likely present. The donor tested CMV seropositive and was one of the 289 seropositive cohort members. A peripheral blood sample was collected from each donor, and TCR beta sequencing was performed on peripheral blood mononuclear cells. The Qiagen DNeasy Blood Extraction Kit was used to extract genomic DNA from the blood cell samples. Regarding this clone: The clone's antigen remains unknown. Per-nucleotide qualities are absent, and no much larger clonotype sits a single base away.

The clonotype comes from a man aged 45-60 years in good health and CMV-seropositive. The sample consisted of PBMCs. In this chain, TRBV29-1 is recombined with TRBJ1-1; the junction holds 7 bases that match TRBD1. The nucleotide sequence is TGCAGCGCCAGACAGGGCGAGACTGAAGCTTTCTTT. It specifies CSARQGETEAFF.